This section outlines one T cell receptor (beta chain) sequence together with its context. Its antigen is unidentified. This entry belongs to a study of cytomegalovirus exposure and HLA in healthy donors. Overall study findings and caveats: It was in a later analysis that TCR association rates were seen to vary by HLA locus, highest for DRB1 and lowest for HLA-C.

The CDR3 contains 13 residues. V was pared by 1 base and J by 6 bases, with 10 bases between. Germline V gene lookup returns CDR1 GTSNPN and CDR2 SVGIG (reference sequence). Donors counted as nominally healthy when sampled, yet unrecorded immune exposures were likely. The PCR used 60 Vbeta and 13 Jbeta primers. The repertoire was sequenced with immunoSEQ multiplex PCR; TCRdb's copy has only in-frame clones and lacks some. This sample yields about 150,000 clones, of which about four fifths are seen a single time; roughly 7.7% belongs to the top ten. The TCR was taken from a man aged 25-40 years in good health and CMV-seropositive. V gene TRBV30 combines with J gene TRBJ1-5, with D perhaps matching TRBD1 (5 bases). The sequenced sample was PBMCs. In DNA, the CDR3 is TGTGCCTGGAGTGGCAGGGTGGGTCAGCCCCAGCATTTT. Translated, it gives CAWSGRVGQPQHF.